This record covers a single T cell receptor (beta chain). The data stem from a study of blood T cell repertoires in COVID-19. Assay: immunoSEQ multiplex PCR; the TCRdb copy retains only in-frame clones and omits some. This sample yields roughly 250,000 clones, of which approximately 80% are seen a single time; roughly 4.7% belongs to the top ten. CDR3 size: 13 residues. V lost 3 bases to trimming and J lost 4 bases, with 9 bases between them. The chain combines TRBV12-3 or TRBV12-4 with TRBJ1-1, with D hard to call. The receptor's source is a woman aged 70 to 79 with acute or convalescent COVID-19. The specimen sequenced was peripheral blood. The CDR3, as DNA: TGTGCCAGCAGTTTTAGTCGGGGCACTGAAGCTTTCTTT. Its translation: CASSFSRGTEAFF.